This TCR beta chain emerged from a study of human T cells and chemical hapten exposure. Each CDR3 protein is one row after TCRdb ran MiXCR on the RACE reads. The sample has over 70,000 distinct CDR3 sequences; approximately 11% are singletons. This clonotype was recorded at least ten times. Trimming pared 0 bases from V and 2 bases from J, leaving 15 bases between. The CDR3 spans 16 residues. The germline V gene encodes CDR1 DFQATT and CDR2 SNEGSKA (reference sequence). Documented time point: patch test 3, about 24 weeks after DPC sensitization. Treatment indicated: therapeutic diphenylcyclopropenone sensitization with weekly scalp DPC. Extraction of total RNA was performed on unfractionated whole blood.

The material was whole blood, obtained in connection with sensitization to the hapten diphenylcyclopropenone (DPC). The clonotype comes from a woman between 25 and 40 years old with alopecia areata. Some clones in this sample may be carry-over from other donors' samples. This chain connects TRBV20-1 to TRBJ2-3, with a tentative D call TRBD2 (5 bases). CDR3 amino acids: CSARDWRQDFTDTQYF. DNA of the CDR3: TGCAGTGCTAGAGATTGGCGGCAGGACTTCACAGATACGCAGTATTTT.